This TCR beta chain was identified during a study of Ad26.COV2.S vaccination and SARS-CoV-2 variants. Specified treatment: roughly 19 received Ad26.COV2.S at low or high dose, single or two shots; 5 received placebo; per-sample allocation not given. Material that was analyzed had been drawn on day 63 after the first vaccine or placebo injection. Spike of the Wuhan-strain SARS-CoV-2 was expressed by an Ad26 vector, which formed the vaccine. Remarks on this clone: The antigen remains unidentified.

General study results and limits: It was found that vaccine and placebo recipients had similar non-spike TCR breadth.

The V and J ends lost 1 base and 6 bases respectively, with 10 bases between them. This CDR3 region has 13 residues. From germline, CDR1 is SEHNR and CDR2 FQNEAQ (reference sequence). TCRdb's copy holds only in-frame clones and misses some; the assay was immunoSEQ multiplex PCR. The sample includes hundreds of thousands of clones, about 91% of them seen just once. The chain uses TRBV7-9 and TRBJ2-7, with D possibly TRBD1 on 6 matching bases. The sample in question was peripheral blood, obtained in a trial of Ad26.COV2.S vaccine versus placebo. The clonotype originates from a person aged 18 to 59 who received the Ad26.COV2.S COVID-19 vaccine or a placebo. For the CDR3, the DNA is TGTGCCAGCAGCTTAGAGCAGGGGAGCGAGCAGTACTTC. This encodes CASSLEQGSEQYF.